Shown below are 3 T cell receptor beta chains from a single sample sequenced in a study of blood T cell repertoires in COVID-19. The protocol was immunoSEQ multiplex PCR, while the TCRdb copy is restricted to in-frame clones and leaves out a portion. The sample has around 190,000 clones; 70% to 85% are singletons. What was sequenced was peripheral blood. Receptors originate from a woman aged 45-65 years with acute or convalescent COVID-19.

The chain uses TRBV18 and TRBJ2-3, with a weak D call TRBD2 (5 bases). Trimming took off 4 bases at V and 3 bases at J, with 11 bases between the two ends. The CDR3 loop spans 14 amino acids. CDR1 is KGHSH, CDR2 LQKENI, per germline. DNA of the CDR3: TGTGCCAGCTCACTAGAGGGAAGAACAGATACGCAGTATTTT. This translates into CASSLEGRTDTQYF. The full variable domain, rest sourced from reference TRBV18 and TRBJ2-3, is NAGVMQNPRHLVRRRGQEARLRCSPMKGHSHVYWYRQLPEEGLKFMVYLQKENIIDESGMPKERFSAEFPKEGPSILRIQQVVRGDSAAYFCASSLEGRTDTQYFGPGTRLTVL.

The V call is TRBV4-2, the J call TRBJ1-5; a weak D match, TRBD1 (6 bases). The germline V gene encodes CDR1 LGHNA and CDR2 YNFKEQ. V was cut by 1 base and J by 4 bases, with 8 bases left in between. The CDR3 covers 14 residues. CDR3 bases: TGTGCCAGCAGCCAAGGCACAGGGAATCAGCCCCAGCATTTT. Amino acid sequence: CASSQGTGNQPQHF.

V gene TRBV3-1 (or the pseudogene TRBV3-2) combines with J gene TRBJ1-5, with a tentative D call TRBD1 (6 bases). The CDR3 runs to 15 residues. Trimming shortened V by 0 bases and J by 4 bases, and 10 bases separated the two germline ends. CDR1 is LGHDT, CDR2 YNNKEL, per germline (reference sequence). CDR3 loop: CASSQDLTGNQPQHF. DNA of the CDR3: TGTGCCAGCAGCCAAGATCTGACAGGAAATCAGCCCCAGCATTTT.